This T cell receptor beta chain was recovered during a study of cytomegalovirus exposure and HLA in healthy donors. Study-wide context: Roughly 80 million unique TCRs from HLA-typed donors made up an early data release.

In the PCR, 60 Vbeta and 13 Jbeta primers were used. This table comes from immunoSEQ multiplex PCR, and its TCRdb copy is limited to in-frame clones, with some not included. In the table there are around 200,000 clones, about 75% of which are singletons. A word on this clone: Its target is not known.

V was pared by 6 bases and J by 3 bases, with 5 bases of the junction left unmatched. The CDR3 sequence is 14 residues long. CDR1 and CDR2 from the germline V gene are SNHLY and FYNNEI. The study's findings and limits: Exclusion as indistinguishable affected some V segments, including TRBV6-2 and TRBV6-3. Analysis was performed later, and it showed HLA-associated TCR beta chains to be more clonally expanded than equally common others. Most TCR beta V segments were productive about 90% or about 30% of the time in an earlier analysis.

The chain uses TRBV2 and TRBJ1-5; the match to TRBD1 covers 7 bases. The receptor was derived from a man younger than 35 in good health and CMV-seronegative. The sample taken for sequencing was PBMCs. CDR3 DNA sequence: TGTGCCAGCAGCGAGGACAGGTTCAATCAGCCCCAGCATTTT. Translated: CASSEDRFNQPQHF.